This T cell receptor (beta chain) is from a study of blood T cell repertoires in COVID-19. Study-level information: COVID-19 samples collected from the United States, Italy and Spain covered acute and convalescent phases. In each case, the material was cDNA or gDNA derived from T cells, B-cell-depleted T cells, or PBMCs.

In the original workflow: Amplification with reference gene primers provided the estimates of nucleated cell counts. Only in-frame clones appear in the TCRdb table, and some are missing; sequencing was by immunoSEQ multiplex PCR. That table furnishes V, J and clone size, whereas the DNA furnished D and trimming. The sample contains over 200,000 clones, 75% to 90% of which appear only once. The sample comprised peripheral blood. The receptor was isolated from a woman in her sixties or seventies with active or convalescent COVID-19.

The CDR3 DNA reads as TGTGCCAGCAGCCAAGTTACAGGGATTCCCTACGAGCAGTACTTC. Its translation: CASSQVTGIPYEQYF. V usage is TRBV4-2 and J usage is TRBJ2-7, with a tentative D call TRBD1 (6 bases). Trimming removed 1 base from V and 2 bases from J, with 12 bases in between. The CDR3 length is 15 residues. Per the germline V gene, CDR1 is LGHNA and CDR2 is YNFKEQ.